Below are 27 T cell receptor beta chains sequenced from a single sample in a study of blood T cell repertoires in COVID-19. The protocol was immunoSEQ multiplex PCR, while the TCRdb copy is restricted to in-frame clones and leaves out a portion. The sample holds a few hundred thousand clones, 85% to 90% seen once. Sequences were obtained from peripheral blood. These receptors were taken from a man between 18 and 29 years old with active or convalescent COVID-19.

V gene TRBV11-2 combines with J gene TRBJ1-1, with TRBD1 identical over 10 bases. Losses at the gene ends were 4 bases for V and 4 bases for J; bases not matched to a gene: 9. CDR3 length: 16 amino acids. Per the germline V gene, CDR1 is SGHAT and CDR2 is FQNNGV. The CDR3 reads CASSSLRGQGTTEAFF. CDR3 in DNA: TGTGCCAGCAGCTCACTACGGGGACAGGGGACCACTGAAGCTTTCTTT.

The chain employs TRBV21-1 and TRBJ2-2; the table's TRBD2 call for D was not verified on the DNA. TRBV21-1 is designated a pseudogene. CDR3 length: 18 amino acids. DNA for the CDR3: TGTGCCAGCTGCACAGCCCGGGATCTAGCGGGAGCCGCCGGGGAGCTGTTTTTT. Translated: CASCTARDLAGAAGELFF.

This clone was detected once. The chain carries TRBV19 and TRBJ1-2; TRBD1 agrees at 7 bases. V trimming: 6 bases; J trimming: 7 bases; junction bases outside the gene matches: 8. Germline V gene data show CDR1 as LNHDA and CDR2 as SQIVND (reference sequence). This CDR3 contains 13 residues. This CDR3 reads CASRVSGGSGYTF. The DNA for the CDR3 is TGTGCCAGTAGAGTGTCAGGGGGTAGTGGCTACACCTTC.

The chain uses TRBV5-1 and TRBJ1-4, with D unclear. Trimming pared 4 bases from V and 0 bases from J, leaving 10 bases between. CDR1 and CDR2 from the germline V gene are SGHRS and YFSETQ. The CDR3 consists of 15 residues. CDR3 sequence: CASSPQYATNEKLFF. CDR3 bases: TGCGCCAGCAGCCCCCAGTACGCAACTAATGAAAAACTGTTTTTT.

This clone appeared a few times. The V and J genes are TRBV28 and TRBJ1-5, with D possibly being TRBD1 (6 bases). Trimming left V 4 bases short and J 5 bases short, with 15 bases between. Germline V gene sequence: CDR1 MDHEN, CDR2 SYDVKM. The CDR3 spans 15 residues. CDR3 in amino acids: CASSSSDSGDQPQHF. The CDR3 DNA sequence: TGTGCCAGCAGTTCCTCGGACAGCGGGGATCAGCCCCAGCATTTT. The complete variable domain, with remaining parts taken from reference TRBV28 and TRBJ1-5, reads DVKVTQSSRYLVKRTGEKVFLECVQDMDHENMFWYRQDPGLGLRLIYFSYDVKMKEKGDIPEGYSVSREKKERFSLILESASTNQTSMYLCASSSSDSGDQPQHFGDGTRLSIL.

V gene TRBV11-2 combines with J gene TRBJ1-5; TRBD1 is a possible D gene (5 bases). CDR3 length equals 15 residues. V lost 5 bases to trimming and J lost 2 bases, with 13 bases between them. Germline V lookup: CDR1 SGHAT, CDR2 FQNNGV. The CDR3 DNA is TGTGCCAGCAGCCCAGCAGGGTGGGGCAATCAGCCCCAGCATTTT. Translating gives CASSPAGWGNQPQHF.

The chain couples TRBV6-4 to TRBJ2-7; 8 bases are a match to TRBD2. Per the germline V gene, CDR1 is MRHNA and CDR2 is SNTAGT. The CDR3 consists of 14 residues. The junction had 8 bases not matched to a gene; V was cut back by 7 bases and J by 3 bases. The CDR3 region is CASNSGGILYEQYF. The CDR3 nucleotides read TGTGCCAGCAATTCGGGGGGGATTCTCTACGAGCAGTACTTC.

V and J are TRBV12-3 or TRBV12-4 and TRBJ1-2; perhaps TRBD1 as D (5 bases). Trimming took 4 bases from V and 8 from J, leaving 14 bases between them. The CDR3 is made up of 13 amino acids. The CDR3 sequence: CASSYQGNEGYTF. DNA of the CDR3: TGTGCCAGCAGTTATCAGGGTAATGAGGGCTACACCTTC.

Turning to this clone: In the same sample, other DNA sequences code for this CDR3. The chain is built from TRBV7-2 and TRBJ1-4, with 8 bases aligning to TRBD1. This CDR3 is 15 amino acids long. The germline V gene has CDR1 SGHTA and CDR2 FQGNSA. V lost 3 bases, J lost 6 bases, and 6 bases stayed unmatched. CDR3 coding DNA: TGTGCCAGCAGCTTGACGGGACAGGATTATGAAAAACTGTTTTTT. It specifies CASSLTGQDYEKLFF. Complete variable domain (other parts from reference TRBV7-2 and TRBJ1-4): GAGVSQSPSNKVTEKGKDVELRCDPISGHTALYWYRQSLGQGLEFLIYFQGNSAPDKSGLPSDRFSAERTGGSVSTLTIQRTQQEDSAVYLCASSLTGQDYEKLFFGSGTQLSVL.

V gene TRBV7-9 combines with J gene TRBJ2-7, with 7 bases matching TRBD2. CDR1 is SEHNR, CDR2 FQNEAQ, per germline (reference sequence). This CDR3 contains 16 residues. J gave up 4 bases and V 1 base, and 10 bases lay outside the gene matches. This chain's CDR3 is CASSLVGGGAAYEQYF. The CDR3 nucleotides read TGTGCCAGCAGCTTAGTAGGCGGGGGAGCGGCTTACGAGCAGTACTTC.

This clone was seen only a few times. The chain combines TRBV7-8 with TRBJ2-7, with D maybe TRBD1 (5 bases). This CDR3 has 16 residues. Trimming pared 2 bases from V and 2 bases from J, leaving 16 bases between. In germline, CDR1 is SGHVS, CDR2 FQNEAQ. DNA for the CDR3: TGTGCCAGCAGCTTAAACACTCGGACACAAGCCTACGAGCAGTACTTC. It translates to CASSLNTRTQAYEQYF.

V gene TRBV2 combines with J gene TRBJ2-2, with 8 bases lining up with TRBD2. This CDR3 comprises 16 residues. Germline V gene sequence: CDR1 SNHLY, CDR2 FYNNEI. After removal of 8 bases from V and 0 bases from J, the junction contained 8 bases not matched to a gene. CDR3 sequence reads: CASDFTGGPNTGELFF. The CDR3 coding sequence is TGTGCCAGCGATTTCACGGGGGGGCCGAACACCGGGGAGCTGTTTTTT.

The J gene is TRBJ2-3, the V gene TRBV6-2 or TRBV6-3; a weak D match, TRBD2 (6 bases). Between the trimmed V and J ends, which lost 5 bases and 3 bases, there was a span of 15 bases. Germline CDR1 is MNHEY and CDR2 is SVGEGT. The CDR3 is 15 amino acids. The CDR3 protein is CASSGVLEGTDTQYF. For the CDR3, the DNA is TGTGCCAGCAGTGGGGTTCTGGAGGGGACAGATACGCAGTATTTT.

V is TRBV6-5 and J is TRBJ1-5; tentative D call: TRBD1 (5 bases). Germline V gene lookup returns CDR1 MNHEY and CDR2 SVGAGI. V lost 6 bases and J lost 5, with 17 bases in between. There are 15 residues in the CDR3. The DNA of the CDR3 is TGTGCCAGCAGCCCACGGGGGGGACTCCATCAGCCCCAGCATTTT. It specifies CASSPRGGLHQPQHF.

This clone was found once. The same CDR3 is also encoded by other DNA sequences in this sample. This rearrangement joins TRBV10-3 to TRBJ1-6; D is possibly TRBD1 (5 bases). Trimming shortened V by 4 bases and J by 6 bases, and 13 bases separated the two germline ends. Germline CDR1 and CDR2: ENHRY and SYGVKD. The CDR3 runs 15 residues. The CDR3 DNA follows: TGTGCCATCAGTGGGGGTGGGAGGGGTAATTCACCCCTCCACTTT. Translated, it gives CAISGGGRGNSPLHF.

V and J are TRBV28 and TRBJ1-6, with 8 bases fitting TRBD1. The trim removed 2 bases at V and 8 bases at J, leaving 5 bases unmatched. The germline CDR1 and CDR2 sequences are MDHEN and SYDVKM. The CDR3 sequence is 15 residues long. The CDR3 spells CASSLTGGLDSPLHF. The CDR3 DNA reads as TGTGCCAGCAGTTTAACAGGGGGTCTTGATTCACCCCTCCACTTT.

Only a few counts were recorded for this clone. V and J are TRBV7-9 and TRBJ1-3, with unresolved D. Trimming cost V 1 base and J 2 bases, with 18 bases left between them. The CDR3 covers 18 residues. Germline V gene sequence: CDR1 SEHNR, CDR2 FQNEAQ (reference sequence). As DNA, the CDR3 is TGTGCCAGCAGCTTAGTCGGGCCACGGGGAGACCCTGGAAACACCATATATTTT. Amino acids: CASSLVGPRGDPGNTIYF. Full variable domain (remainder filled in from reference TRBV7-9 and TRBJ1-3): DTGVSQNPRHKITKRGQNVTFRCDPISEHNRLYWYRQTLGQGPEFLTYFQNEAQLEKSRLLSDRFSAERPKGSFSTLEIQRTEQGDSAMYLCASSLVGPRGDPGNTIYFGEGSWLTVV.

The chain uses TRBV9 and TRBJ1-2, with 8 nucleotides matching TRBD1. Losses at the gene ends were 3 bases for V and 7 bases for J; bases not matched to a gene: 11. The germline CDR1 and CDR2 sequences are SGDLS and YYNGEE. The CDR3 spans 15 residues. For the CDR3, the DNA is TGTGCCAGCAGCGCGGACAGGGATAGAGTTGGTGGCTACACCTTC. Translating it yields CASSADRDRVGGYTF.

V is TRBV10-3 and J is TRBJ1-1; D is possibly TRBD1 (5 bases). V lost 8 bases and J 12 bases, leaving 16 bases between the germline ends. Germline V gene data show CDR1 as ENHRY and CDR2 as SYGVKD. The CDR3 spans 11 residues. CDR3 in amino acids: CAIGAGGGPFF. As DNA, the CDR3 is TGTGCCATCGGGGCGGGGGGTGGACCTTTCTTT.

This clone has more than one count but fewer than ten. The chain combines TRBV3-1 (or the pseudogene TRBV3-2) with TRBJ2-2; D uncertain. This CDR3 is 12 amino acids long. Germline V gives CDR1 LGHDT, CDR2 YNNKEL (reference sequence). V lost 6 bases and J lost 2, with 4 bases in between. CDR3 sequence (DNA): TGTGCCAGCAGTTTAAACACCGGGGAGCTGTTTTTT. Translating it yields CASSLNTGELFF.

The chain links TRBV9 to TRBJ2-1; 9 nucleotides agree with TRBD1. The germline V gene has CDR1 SGDLS and CDR2 YYNGEE. This CDR3 region has 15 residues. Trimming took 3 bases from V and 10 from J; bases not matched to a gene: 11. The CDR3 here is CASSGRDRAMGEQFF. DNA for the CDR3: TGTGCCAGCAGCGGTCGGGACAGGGCTATGGGGGAGCAGTTCTTC.

This chain connects TRBV30 to TRBJ1-5; D might be TRBD1 (5 bases). The V end was cut by 2 bases, the J end by 6 bases, with 11 bases between. This CDR3 region has 13 residues. Germline V gene data show CDR1 as GTSNPN and CDR2 as SVGIG (reference sequence). CDR3 nucleotide sequence: TGTGCCTGGAGTACTGCAGGGCCTCAGCCCCAGCATTTT. Translation: CAWSTAGPQPQHF.

This clone was seen a single time. This chain links TRBV3-1 (or the pseudogene TRBV3-2) with TRBJ2-3; 15 bases agree with TRBD2. V was pared by 3 bases and J by 8 bases, with 3 bases of the junction left unmatched. There are 15 residues in the CDR3. Germline CDR1 and CDR2: LGHDT and YNNKEL (reference sequence). The CDR3 nucleotides read TGTGCCAGCAGCCAGGGACTAGCGGGAGGAGGTACGCAGTATTTT. Protein sequence: CASSQGLAGGGTQYF.

The chain uses TRBV5-1 and TRBJ2-5, with 7 bases matching TRBD2. The CDR3 is 15 residues long. Germline V CDR1 and CDR2: SGHRS, YFSETQ. The V gene end was trimmed by 3 bases and the J gene end by 2 bases; junction bases not matched to a gene: 7. The CDR3 bases are TGCGCCAGCAGCTCTCCTAGCGGACAACAAGAGACCCAGTACTTC. Translating it yields CASSSPSGQQETQYF.

This clone appeared a few times. The V call is TRBV11-2, the J call TRBJ2-7; weak D call: TRBD2 (6 bases). Germline CDR1 reads SGHAT; CDR2 reads FQNNGV. CDR3 length: 14 residues. V shed 3 bases and J shed 2 bases, with 11 bases lying between them. The CDR3 spells CASSFFSGTYEQYF. The CDR3 DNA is TGTGCCAGCAGCTTTTTTAGCGGCACCTACGAGCAGTACTTC.

The chain carries TRBV7-9 and TRBJ1-3; weak D call: TRBD1 (6 bases). There are 15 residues in the CDR3. The V gene lost 1 base and the J gene lost 2 bases, with 9 bases spanning the gap. Per the germline V gene, CDR1 is SEHNR and CDR2 is FQNEAQ (reference sequence). The CDR3 DNA follows: TGTGCCAGCAGCTTAGGGACAGCCGCTGGAAACACCATATATTTT. This translates into CASSLGTAAGNTIYF.

This clone was recorded once. The genes are TRBV18 and TRBJ2-1; possible D gene TRBD2, 6 bases. This CDR3 is 17 amino acids long. The V end was cut by 3 bases, the J end by 5 bases, with 20 bases between. The germline CDR1 and CDR2 sequences are KGHSH and LQKENI. The CDR3 spells CASSPLRSGTGDNEQFF. The CDR3 DNA reads as TGTGCCAGCTCACCGCTTAGATCGGGGACGGGGGACAATGAGCAGTTCTTC. Supplemented by reference TRBV18 and TRBJ2-1, the full variable domain reads NAGVMQNPRHLVRRRGQEARLRCSPMKGHSHVYWYRQLPEEGLKFMVYLQKENIIDESGMPKERFSAEFPKEGPSILRIQQVVRGDSAAYFCASSPLRSGTGDNEQFFGPGTRLTVL.